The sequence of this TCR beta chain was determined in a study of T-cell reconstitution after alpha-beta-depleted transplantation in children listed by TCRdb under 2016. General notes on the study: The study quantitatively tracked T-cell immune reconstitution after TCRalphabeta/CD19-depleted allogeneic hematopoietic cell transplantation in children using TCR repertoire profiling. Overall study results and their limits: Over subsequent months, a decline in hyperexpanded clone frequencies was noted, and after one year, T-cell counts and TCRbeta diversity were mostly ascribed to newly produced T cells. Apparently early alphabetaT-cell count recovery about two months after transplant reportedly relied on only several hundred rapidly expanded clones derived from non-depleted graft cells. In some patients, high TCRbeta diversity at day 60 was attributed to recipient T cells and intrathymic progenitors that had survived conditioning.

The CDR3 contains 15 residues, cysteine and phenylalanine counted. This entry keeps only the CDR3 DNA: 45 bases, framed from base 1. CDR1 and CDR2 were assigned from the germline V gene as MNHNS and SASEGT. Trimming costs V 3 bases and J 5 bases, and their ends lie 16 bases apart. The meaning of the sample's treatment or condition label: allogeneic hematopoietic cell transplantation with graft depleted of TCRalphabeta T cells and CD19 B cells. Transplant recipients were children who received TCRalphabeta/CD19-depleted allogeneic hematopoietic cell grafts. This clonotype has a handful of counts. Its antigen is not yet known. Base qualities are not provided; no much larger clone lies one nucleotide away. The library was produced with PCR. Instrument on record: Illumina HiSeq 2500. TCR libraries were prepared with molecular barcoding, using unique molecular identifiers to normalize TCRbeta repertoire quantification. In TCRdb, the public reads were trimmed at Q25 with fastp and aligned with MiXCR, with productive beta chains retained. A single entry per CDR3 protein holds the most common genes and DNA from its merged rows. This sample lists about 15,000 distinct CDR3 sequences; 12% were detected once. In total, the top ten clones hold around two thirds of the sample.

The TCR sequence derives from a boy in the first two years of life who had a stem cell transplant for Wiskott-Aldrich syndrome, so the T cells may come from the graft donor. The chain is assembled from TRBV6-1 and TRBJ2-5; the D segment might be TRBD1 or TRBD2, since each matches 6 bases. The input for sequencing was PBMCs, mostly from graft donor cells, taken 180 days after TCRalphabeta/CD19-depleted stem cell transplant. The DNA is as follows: TGTGCCAGCAGTGATAGGGGGGAGAGTGAGGAGACCCAGTACTTC. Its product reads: CASSDRGESEETQYF.